This T cell receptor (beta chain) comes out of a study of molecular identifiers for immune sequencing clone quantification. Turning to the study itself: RNA, taken in replicates from approximately 20,000 or 100,000 naive CD8 cells, was split five ways, with four sequenced. Study-level findings and limits: Identical barcode-sharing TCR molecules could lead to underestimated sizes for highly expanded clones. More than 99% of effector molecules, versus under 1% of naive-cell molecules, belonged to clones above 20 RNA copies.

This clonotype came up many times. Its antigen is not identified. TCRdb reprocessed the PCR reads via MiXCR and lists one record per CDR3 protein. The table lists about 640,000 distinct CDR3 sequences, approximately 20% of them singletons. Each library that profiled naive CD8 cells came from roughly 18,000 to 920,000 sorted cells with 10%, 30% or 50% RNA. With 0 bases removed from V and 1 base from J, the gap between germline ends came to 9 bases. The CDR3 contains 14 residues. CDR1 and CDR2 (germline): GTSNPN, SVGIG (reference sequence). Sample: naive CD8+ T cells from blood, with Jurkat cell RNA spiked in. Subset in this sample: FACS-sorted CD8+CD4-CCR7+CD45RA+ naive T cells. This sequence was found in a human donor in good health. Some libraries in this study had Jurkat cell RNA spiked in. The genes are TRBV30 and TRBJ2-5, with TRBD1 as a possible D gene (5 bases). The CDR3 region is CAWSVSRVQETQYF. CDR3 nucleotides: TGTGCCTGGAGTGTAAGCAGGGTCCAAGAGACCCAGTACTTC. The full variable domain, with the rest looked up from reference TRBV30 and TRBJ2-5, is SQTIHQWPATLVQPVGSPLSLECTVEGTSNPNLYWYRQAAGRGLQLLFYSVGIGQISSEVPQNLSASRPQDRQFILSSKKLLLSDSGFYLCAWSVSRVQETQYFGPGTRLLVL.